This T cell receptor (beta chain) was identified in a study of OX40 agonist ivuxolimab in advanced cancers. Study observations and caveats: Clonal expansion from baseline to week 6 occurred in both CD4+ and CD8+ T cells.

The assay was immunoSEQ multiplex PCR, and TCRdb's table has in-frame clones only and misses some. This table has roughly 71,000 clones, approximately 82% appearing once. This clone was seen a single time. Its antigen is not identified. The CDR3 spans 16 residues. Germline V CDR1 and CDR2: LNHNV, YYDKDF (reference sequence). The germline V and J ends were trimmed by 0 bases and 2 bases, with 14 bases remaining between them. Blood was sampled at baseline, cycle 4 day 1, and cycle 7 day 1. The chain combines TRBV15 with TRBJ2-7; D may be TRBD1 (6 bases). The clonotype comes from an adult with an advanced solid tumor such as melanoma, head and neck, liver or kidney cancer. The sequencing here drew on CD4+ or CD8+ T cells sorted from blood, taken in a trial of the OX40 agonist ivuxolimab. The CDR3 is CATSREGAGHTYEQYF. CDR3 DNA sequence: TGTGCCACCAGCAGAGAGGGGGCAGGTCATACCTACGAGCAGTACTTC.